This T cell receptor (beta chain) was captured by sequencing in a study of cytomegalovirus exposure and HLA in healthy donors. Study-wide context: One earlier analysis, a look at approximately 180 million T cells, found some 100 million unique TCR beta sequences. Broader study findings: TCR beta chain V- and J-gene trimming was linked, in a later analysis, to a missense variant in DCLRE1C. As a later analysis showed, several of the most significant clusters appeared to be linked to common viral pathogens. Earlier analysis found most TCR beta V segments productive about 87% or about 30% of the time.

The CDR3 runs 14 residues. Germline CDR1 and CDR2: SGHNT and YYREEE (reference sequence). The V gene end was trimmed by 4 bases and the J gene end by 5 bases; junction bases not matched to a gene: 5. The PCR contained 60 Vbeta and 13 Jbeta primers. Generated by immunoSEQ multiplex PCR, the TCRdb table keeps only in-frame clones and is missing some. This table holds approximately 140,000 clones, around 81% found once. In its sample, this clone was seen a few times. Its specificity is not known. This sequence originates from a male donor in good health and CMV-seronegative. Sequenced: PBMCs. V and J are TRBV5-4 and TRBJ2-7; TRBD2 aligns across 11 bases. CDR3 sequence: CASSVAGGPHEQYF. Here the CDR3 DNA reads TGTGCCAGCAGCGTAGCGGGAGGGCCACACGAGCAGTACTTC.